Presented here are 8 T cell receptor beta chains from one specimen sequenced in a study of CXCR3-negative and CXCR3-positive naive CD8 T cells. The libraries of TRB cDNA were prepared using 5' RACE with UMI labels. TCRdb re-analyzed the 5' RACE reads; it lists each CDR3 protein once, without DNA. The sample data list tens of thousands of distinct CDR3 sequences. The study's findings and limits: CXCR3-positive naive cells had TRB CDR3s that were more hydrophobic than CXCR3-negative naive cells had.

No cognate antigen is known for these TCRs. Sequencing was performed on naive CXCR3+ CD8+ T cells from blood. The subset was: CD45RO-CCR7+CD27+CD95- naive CD8+ T cells expressing CXCR3 (TNR3+). The receptors originated from a human donor in good health. Some clones in this sample may be carry-over from other donors' samples.

J is TRBJ2-3 and V is TRBV14; TCRdb's D call, TRBD2, is unchecked because there is no DNA. CDR1 and CDR2 (germline): SGHDN, FVKESK. The CDR3 is 20 residues long. The CDR3 here is CASSQCQGFFAGGVADTQYF.

The V call is TRBV28, the J call TRBJ2-7; the D call from TCRdb, TRBD2, cannot be confirmed without DNA. Germline CDR1 and CDR2: MDHEN and SYDVKM. The CDR3 contains 15 residues. The CDR3 here is CASSSRGLASYEQYF.

This chain joins TRBV9 and TRBJ2-1. The CDR3 is 13 residues long. The V gene's germline CDR1 is SGDLS and CDR2 YYNGEE. This CDR3 reads CASSVGSSDEQFF.

V gene TRBV4-1 combines with J gene TRBJ2-7. This CDR3 has 13 residues. CDR1 is MGHRA, CDR2 YSYEKL, per germline. The chain's CDR3 is CASSHYAAYEQYF.

The chain combines TRBV28 with TRBJ2-5; the TRBD1 assignment by TCRdb is unverifiable without DNA. This CDR3 spans 20 amino acids. Per germline, CDR1 MDHEN and CDR2 SYDVKM. CDR3 region: CASSFRGWSTGGLYQETQYF.

CDR3: CASSPRPGYVSNEQFF. This chain uses TRBV6-5 with TRBJ2-1; TCRdb reports TRBD1, a call that lacks DNA to check it against. This CDR3 has 16 amino acids. Germline V gives CDR1 MNHEY, CDR2 SVGAGI.

The V call is TRBV15, the J call TRBJ1-5; TCRdb's D call, TRBD1, is unchecked because there is no DNA. Germline V gene lookup returns CDR1 LNHNV and CDR2 YYDKDF (reference sequence). This CDR3 has 15 amino acids. CDR3 sequence: CATSRDRDLIQPQHF. Full variable domain (rest looked up from reference TRBV15 and TRBJ1-5): DAMVIQNPRYQVTQFGKPVTLSCSQTLNHNVMYWYQQKSSQAPKLLFHYYDKDFNNEADTPDNFQSRRPNTSFCFLDIRSPGLGDTAMYLCATSRDRDLIQPQHFGDGTRLSIL.

The chain links TRBV15 to TRBJ2-7; TCRdb lists TRBD1, though no DNA is available to test this call. The CDR3 sequence is 14 residues long. The germline gives CDR1 LNHNV, CDR2 YYDKDF (reference sequence). The CDR3 protein is CATSRDRGPYEQYF.